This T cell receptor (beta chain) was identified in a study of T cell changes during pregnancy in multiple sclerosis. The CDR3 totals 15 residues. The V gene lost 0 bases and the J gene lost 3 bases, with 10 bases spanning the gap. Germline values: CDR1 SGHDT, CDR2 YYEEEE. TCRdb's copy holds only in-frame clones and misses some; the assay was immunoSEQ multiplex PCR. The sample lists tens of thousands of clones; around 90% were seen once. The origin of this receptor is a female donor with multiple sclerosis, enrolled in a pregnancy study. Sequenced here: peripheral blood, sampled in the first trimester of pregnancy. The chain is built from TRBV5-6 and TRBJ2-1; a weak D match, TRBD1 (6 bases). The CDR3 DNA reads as TGTGCCAGCAGCTTGGTTGGACAGAACTACAATGAGCAGTTCTTC. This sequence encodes CASSLVGQNYNEQFF.